Sequencing of this TCR beta chain was carried out in a study of blood T cell repertoires in COVID-19. Study in general: COVID-19 samples collected from the United States, Italy and Spain covered acute and convalescent phases.

Trimming cost V 1 base and J 0 bases, with 9 bases left between them. The CDR3 extends over 15 amino acids. Germline loops: CDR1 KGHSH, CDR2 LQKENI. Study processing details: Estimation of nucleated cell counts relied on the amplification of reference gene primers. TCRdb's copy holds only in-frame clones and misses some; the assay was immunoSEQ multiplex PCR. V and J calls and clone size follow that table, whereas D and trimming were derived from the DNA. The sample lists tens of thousands of clones; roughly 84% were seen once. The origin of this receptor is a woman aged 80 or over with acute or convalescent COVID-19. The V and J genes are TRBV18 and TRBJ1-1; D is unclear. The material sequenced was peripheral blood. CDR3: CASSPRREMNTEAFF. DNA for the CDR3: TGTGCCAGCTCACCACGAAGGGAGATGAACACTGAAGCTTTCTTT. The full variable domain, in which reference TRBV18 and TRBJ1-1 provide the parts outside the CDR3, is NAGVMQNPRHLVRRRGQEARLRCSPMKGHSHVYWYRQLPEEGLKFMVYLQKENIIDESGMPKERFSAEFPKEGPSILRIQQVVRGDSAAYFCASSPRREMNTEAFFGQGTRLTVV.